This TCR beta chain is drawn from a study of cytomegalovirus exposure and HLA in healthy donors. Findings and limits, study-wide: What TCR beta sequences reportedly achieved was accurate prediction of HLA-A and HLA-B alleles in most subjects.

The PCR ran on 60 Vbeta and 13 Jbeta primers. Measured with immunoSEQ multiplex PCR; TCRdb has only the in-frame clones, and not every one. The sample has around 140,000 clones, 78% seen once. A note on this clone: Its antigen is not known.

V trimming: 3 bases; J trimming: 6 bases; junction bases outside the gene matches: 7. CDR3 length: 15 amino acids. Germline assignment: CDR1 MGHRA and CDR2 YSYEKL. The sample was PBMCs. The chain employs TRBV4-1 and TRBJ2-2, with 7 bases matching TRBD1. This clonotype was sampled from a female donor in good health and CMV-seronegative. The CDR3 loop reads CASSQVTQGSGELFF. Written as DNA, the CDR3 is TGCGCCAGCAGCCAGGTTACACAGGGGTCCGGGGAGCTGTTTTTT.